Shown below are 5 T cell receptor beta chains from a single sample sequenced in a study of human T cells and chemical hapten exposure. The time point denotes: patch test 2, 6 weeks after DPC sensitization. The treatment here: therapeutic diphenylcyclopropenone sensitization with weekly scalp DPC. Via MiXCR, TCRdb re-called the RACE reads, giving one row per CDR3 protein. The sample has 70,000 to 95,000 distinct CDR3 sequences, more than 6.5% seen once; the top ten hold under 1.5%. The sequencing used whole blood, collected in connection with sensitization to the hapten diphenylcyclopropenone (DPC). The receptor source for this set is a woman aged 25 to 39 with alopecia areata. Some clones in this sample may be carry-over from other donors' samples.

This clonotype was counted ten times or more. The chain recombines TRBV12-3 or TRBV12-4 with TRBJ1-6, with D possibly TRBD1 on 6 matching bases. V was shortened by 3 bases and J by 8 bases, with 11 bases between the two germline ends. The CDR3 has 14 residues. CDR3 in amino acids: CASSFGQLYSPLHF. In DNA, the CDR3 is TGTGCCAGCAGTTTCGGACAGCTTTATTCACCCCTCCACTTT.

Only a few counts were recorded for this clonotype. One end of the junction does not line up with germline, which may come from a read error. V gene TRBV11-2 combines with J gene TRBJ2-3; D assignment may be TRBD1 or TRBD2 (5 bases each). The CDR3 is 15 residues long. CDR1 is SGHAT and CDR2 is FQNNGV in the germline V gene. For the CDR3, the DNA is TGTGCCAGCAGCCCGGGACCATCGAGCAGAGATACGCAGTATTTT. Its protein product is CASSPGPSSRDTQYF.

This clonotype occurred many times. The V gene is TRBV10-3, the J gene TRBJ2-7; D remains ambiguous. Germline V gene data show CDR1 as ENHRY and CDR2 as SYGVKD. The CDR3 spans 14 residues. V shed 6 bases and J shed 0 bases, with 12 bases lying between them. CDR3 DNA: TGTGCCATCAGGTCCCAGACTGACTCCTACGAGCAGTACTTC. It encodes CAIRSQTDSYEQYF.

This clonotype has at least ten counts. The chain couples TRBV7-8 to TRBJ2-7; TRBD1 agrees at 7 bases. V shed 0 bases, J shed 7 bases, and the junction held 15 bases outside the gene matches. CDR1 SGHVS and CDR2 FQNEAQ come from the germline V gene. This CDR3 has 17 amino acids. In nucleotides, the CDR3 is TGTGCCAGCAGCTTAGCGTTCAGGACAGGTCGTTTGGGAGAGCAGTACTTC. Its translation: CASSLAFRTGRLGEQYF.

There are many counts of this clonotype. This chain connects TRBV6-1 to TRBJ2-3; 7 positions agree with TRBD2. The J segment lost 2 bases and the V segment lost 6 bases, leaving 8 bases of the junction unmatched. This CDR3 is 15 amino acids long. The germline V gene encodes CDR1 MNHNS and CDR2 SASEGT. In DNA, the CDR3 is TGTGCCAGCAGGGAGCGGGGAGCAACCACAGATACGCAGTATTTT. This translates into CASRERGATTDTQYF.